The rows below give T cell receptor beta chains drawn from one sample of a study of post-analysis software for immune sequencing data. TCRdb used MiXCR to reprocess the PCR reads, holding one entry per CDR3 protein. This table holds more than 500,000 distinct CDR3 sequences, around 31% found once. Input material: blood. The receptors derive from a girl aged 2-17 years with multiple sclerosis. Each CDR3 is given with its conserved first and last residue. Each record gives: D gene, J gene, V gene, clone size, CDR3 protein, CDR3 DNA. The D gene is left open where the match is weak. Clone size is shown for a subset of rows, as once, few, many or a class of expanded clone.

.,TRBJ1-1,TRBV5-5,.,CASSFEARSWNTEAFF,TGTGCCAGCAGCTTTGAAGCCCGTTCGTGGAACACTGAAGCTTTCTTT
.,TRBJ1-1,TRBV10-1,few,CASSESTNWLATEAFF,TGCGCCAGCAGTGAGTCGACGAACTGGTTGGCCACTGAAGCTTTCTTT
.,TRBJ1-2,TRBV29-1,.,CSAPYIGPSNYGYTF,TGCAGCGCCCCTTATATTGGACCTTCTAACTATGGCTACACCTTC
.,TRBJ2-7,TRBV6-1,.,CASSVAGDEQYF,TGTGCCAGCAGCGTCGCCGGGGACGAGCAGTACTTC
.,TRBJ2-7,TRBV5-1,once,CAGRQSYEQYF,TGCGCCGGCAGACAGTCCTACGAGCAGTACTTC
.,TRBJ2-3,TRBV7-3,.,CASSLTPRARTDTQYF,TGTGCCAGCAGCTTAACGCCTCGGGCCCGCACAGATACGCAGTATTTT
.,TRBJ1-1,TRBV27,.,CASSPRAYTEAFF,TGTGCCAGCAGCCCCAGGGCCTACACTGAAGCTTTCTTT
.,TRBJ1-2,TRBV12-3/TRBV12-4,.,CASSIRTVDVNYGYTF,TGTGCCAGCAGTATACGGACGGTAGATGTTAACTATGGCTACACCTTC
.,TRBJ1-5,TRBV15,few,CATSRALGGDNQPQHF,TGTGCCACCAGCAGAGCTCTCGGGGGGGATAATCAGCCCCAGCATTTT
TRBD2,TRBJ2-7,TRBV20-1,.,CSARIEGTSYEQYF,TGCAGTGCCCGAATAGAGGGGACTAGCTACGAGCAGTACTTC
.,TRBJ2-5,TRBV5-4,many,CASSGKLGGGGETQYF,TGTGCCAGCAGCGGGAAATTGGGCGGGGGCGGGGAGACCCAGTACTTC
TRBD2,TRBJ2-3,TRBV6-1,many,CASSGLAGSTDTQYF,TGTGCCAGCAGCGGACTAGCGGGGAGCACAGATACGCAGTATTTT
TRBD1,TRBJ2-7,TRBV7-2,.,CAGSLGTGISYEQYF,TGTGCCGGCAGCTTAGGGACAGGGATATCCTACGAGCAGTACTTC
.,TRBJ1-5,TRBV2,.,CASSVRTGNQPQHF,TGTGCCAGCAGTGTAAGGACAGGCAATCAGCCCCAGCATTTT
.,TRBJ2-3,TRBV14,few,CASSQDSDVDTQYF,TGTGCCAGCAGCCAAGATAGTGATGTAGATACGCAGTATTTT
TRBD2,TRBJ2-3,TRBV10-3,.,CAIRGTSHFTDTQYF,TGTGCCATCAGGGGGACTAGCCACTTCACAGATACGCAGTATTTT
.,TRBJ2-3,TRBV7-8,.,CASVIGAGSSDTQYF,TGTGCCAGCGTCATTGGGGCGGGGAGCAGTGATACGCAGTATTTT
.,TRBJ2-7,TRBV3-1,.,CASSQSQNYEQYF,TGTGCCAGCAGCCAGTCACAGAACTACGAGCAGTACTTC
.,TRBJ2-7,TRBV7-2,few,CASSGTEGGPSYEQYF,TGTGCCAGCAGCGGAACGGAAGGGGGGCCCTCCTACGAGCAGTACTTC
.,TRBJ1-2,TRBV6-5,few,CASSSADSSGYTF,TGTGCCAGCAGTTCTGCGGACAGTAGCGGCTACACCTTC
.,TRBJ1-2,TRBV7-9,.,CASSMYTYGYTF,TGTGCCAGCAGCATGTACACCTATGGCTACACCTTC
.,TRBJ1-1,TRBV20-1,.,CSASRALMNTEAFF,TGCAGTGCTAGTCGGGCACTAATGAACACTGAAGCTTTCTTT
.,TRBJ2-3,TRBV4-1,few,CASSQGHGDHLTDTQYF,TGCGCCAGCAGCCAGGGCCATGGGGACCACCTTACAGATACGCAGTATTTT
.,TRBJ1-2,TRBV20-1,.,CSARFVANGYTF,TGCAGTGCTAGATTTGTGGCTAACGGCTACACCTTC
.,TRBJ1-2,TRBV5-6,few,CASSLAPGTIYGYTF,TGTGCCAGCAGCTTGGCGCCCGGGACAATCTATGGCTACACCTTC
.,TRBJ1-2,TRBV2,.,CASRSDGYTF,TGTGCCAGCAGATCGGATGGCTACACCTTC
TRBD1,TRBJ2-7,TRBV7-3,.,CASSLRVAGQGADEQYF,TGTGCCAGCAGCTTAAGGGTAGCGGGACAGGGGGCCGACGAGCAGTACTTC
.,TRBJ2-5,TRBV28,.,CASSFGGRTEETQYF,TGTGCCAGCAGTTTCGGGGGCCGGACGGAAGAGACCCAGTACTTC
TRBD1,TRBJ2-1,TRBV7-6,.,CTSSFPGTGGGNEQFF,TGTACCAGCAGCTTCCCTGGGACAGGGGGGGGCAATGAGCAGTTCTTC
.,TRBJ2-3,TRBV7-2,few,CASSLRGGAASTDTQYF,TGTGCCAGCAGCTTAAGGGGGGGAGCCGCTAGCACAGATACGCAGTATTTT
.,TRBJ2-6,TRBV12-3/TRBV12-4,.,CASSPTGQGANVLTF,TGTGCCAGCAGTCCTACAGGGCAAGGGGCCAACGTCCTGACTTTC
TRBD2,TRBJ2-5,TRBV6-2/TRBV6-3,.,CASSWDYPTQYF,TGTGCCAGCAGTTGGGACTATCCGACCCAGTACTTC
.,TRBJ1-2,TRBV20-1,.,CSALYSDGYTF,TGCAGTGCTCTATACAGCGATGGCTACACCTTC
.,TRBJ1-2,TRBV5-1,.,CASTTGDLIRDYGYTF,TGCGCCAGCACAACGGGGGACCTCATTCGCGACTATGGCTACACCTTC
TRBD2,TRBJ2-5,TRBV6-2/TRBV6-3,.,CVSSQLAGVPQETQYF,TGTGTCAGCAGTCAGTTAGCGGGGGTTCCGCAAGAGACCCAGTACTTC
.,TRBJ1-4,TRBV6-6,few,CASSYAAGREEKLFF,TGTGCCAGCAGTTACGCGGCAGGGAGAGAGGAAAAACTGTTTTTT
TRBD1,TRBJ2-5,TRBV27,few,CASSYRTGLETQYF,TGTGCCAGCAGTTATAGGACAGGGCTAGAGACCCAGTACTTC
.,TRBJ2-3,TRBV7-9,.,CASSPPTTSYTDTQYF,TGTGCCAGCAGCCCTCCTACGACATCCTACACAGATACGCAGTATTTT
.,TRBJ2-3,TRBV5-8,.,CTSSLGGSTDTQYF,TGTACCAGCAGCCTGGGGGGCTCCACAGATACGCAGTATTTT
.,TRBJ2-3,TRBV7-2,few,CASSSDGGSGDTQYF,TGTGCCAGCAGCTCGGATGGGGGCTCAGGAGATACGCAGTATTTT
.,TRBJ1-2,TRBV20-1,.,CSARDLGSGYGYTF,TGCAGTGCTAGAGATCTCGGGAGTGGCTATGGCTACACCTTC
TRBD1,TRBJ1-2,TRBV14,.,CASSQDRTGGWGYTF,TGTGCCAGCAGCCAAGATCGGACAGGGGGCTGGGGCTACACCTTC
.,TRBJ2-7,TRBV25-1,many,CASSGGGFGYEQYF,TGTGCCAGCAGTGGAGGGGGTTTCGGCTACGAGCAGTACTTC
.,TRBJ2-3,TRBV5-5,few,CASSLETTTDTQYF,TGTGCCAGCAGCTTGGAGACTACCACAGATACGCAGTATTTT
.,TRBJ1-4,TRBV6-5,few,CASSYQAAHPNEKLFF,TGTGCCAGCAGTTACCAGGCCGCGCATCCTAATGAAAAACTGTTTTTT
.,TRBJ1-2,TRBV5-6,few,CASSLGAGSRFYGYTF,TGTGCCAGCAGCTTGGGAGCCGGGTCGAGATTCTATGGCTACACCTTC
TRBD1,TRBJ2-5,TRBV29-1,.,CSVPQPTHRGPRQETQYF,TGCAGCGTCCCACAACCCACCCACAGGGGCCCTCGTCAAGAGACCCAGTACTTC
.,TRBJ2-1,TRBV7-3,few,CASSLSGDTYNEQFF,TGTGCCAGCAGCTTATCAGGGGATACCTACAATGAGCAGTTCTTC
TRBD2,TRBJ2-3,TRBV12-3/TRBV12-4,.,CASRRGGPADTQYF,TGTGCCAGCAGGCGGGGGGGCCCGGCAGATACGCAGTATTTT
.,TRBJ2-3,TRBV4-2,few,CASSQSISVDTQYF,TGTGCCAGCAGCCAGTCCATTAGCGTCGATACGCAGTATTTT
.,TRBJ1-1,TRBV4-1,few,CASSLGGAAEAFF,TGCGCCAGCAGCTTGGGGGGCGCGGCTGAAGCTTTCTTT
.,TRBJ1-4,TRBV20-1,.,CSATRGGAEKLFF,TGCAGTGCTACGCGAGGAGGGGCAGAAAAACTGTTTTTT
.,TRBJ1-3,TRBV7-9,.,CASSLGQGNTIYF,TGTGCCAGCAGCTTAGGCCAGGGGAACACCATATATTTT
TRBD1,TRBJ1-1,TRBV20-1,.,CSVARGLTEAFF,TGCAGTGTAGCTAGGGGGCTTACTGAAGCTTTCTTT
TRBD1,TRBJ1-5,TRBV20-1,.,CSASAQGAWGNQPQHF,TGCAGTGCTAGTGCCCAGGGGGCTTGGGGCAATCAGCCCCAGCATTTT
TRBD1,TRBJ2-3,TRBV12-5,few,CASGLVRGGAGTDTQYF,TGTGCTAGTGGTTTGGTACGAGGGGGCGCCGGCACAGATACGCAGTATTTT
.,TRBJ1-2,TRBV29-1,.,CSVEERGYGYTF,TGCAGCGTTGAAGAACGAGGGTATGGCTACACCTTC
.,TRBJ1-4,TRBV7-6,once,CASSPRWGTTNEKLFF,TGTGCCAGCAGCCCCCGGTGGGGAACAACTAATGAAAAACTGTTTTTT